This paragraph covers one TCR beta chain sequence. The sample comes from a study of blood T cell repertoires in COVID-19. Study as a whole: Samples representing acute and convalescent COVID-19 were sourced from the United States, Italy and Spain. PBMCs, B-cell-depleted T cells, or T cells were the source of the cDNA or gDNA that made up the material.

This CDR3 region has 14 residues. Per germline, CDR1 MNHEY and CDR2 SVGEGT. V gave up 6 bases and J gave up 6 bases, with 18 bases separating them. Authors' data handling: Reference gene primer amplification gave estimated nucleated cell counts. TCRdb's copy holds only in-frame clones and misses some; the assay was immunoSEQ multiplex PCR. Clone size and the V and J calls come from that table; the DNA yielded D and trimming. Of over 120,000 clones in the sample, 87% were seen once. This rearrangement joins TRBV6-2 or TRBV6-3 to TRBJ2-7; D is possibly TRBD2 (6 bases). This TCR came from a woman between 45 and 60 years old with acute or convalescent COVID-19. Sequencing input: peripheral blood. CDR3 bases: TGTGCCAGCAGCTCGACTAGAGTCGGTCTCGAGCAGTACTTC. Translating gives CASSSTRVGLEQYF.